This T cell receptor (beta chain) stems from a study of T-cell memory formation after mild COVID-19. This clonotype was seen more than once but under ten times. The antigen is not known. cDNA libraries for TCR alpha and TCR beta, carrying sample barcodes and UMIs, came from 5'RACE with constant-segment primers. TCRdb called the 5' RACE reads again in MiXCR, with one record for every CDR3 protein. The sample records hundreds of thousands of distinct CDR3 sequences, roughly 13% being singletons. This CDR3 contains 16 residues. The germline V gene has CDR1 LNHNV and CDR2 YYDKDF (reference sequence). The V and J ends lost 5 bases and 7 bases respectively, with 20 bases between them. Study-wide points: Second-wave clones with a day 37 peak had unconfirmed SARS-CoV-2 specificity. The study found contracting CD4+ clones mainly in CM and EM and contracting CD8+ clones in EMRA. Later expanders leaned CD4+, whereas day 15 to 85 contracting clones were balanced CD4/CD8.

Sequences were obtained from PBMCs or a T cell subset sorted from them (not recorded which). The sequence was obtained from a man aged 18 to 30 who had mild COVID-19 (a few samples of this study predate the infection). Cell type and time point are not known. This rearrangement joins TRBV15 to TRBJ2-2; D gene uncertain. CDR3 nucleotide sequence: TGTGCCACCAGCCTCAAGAGCCTCAGAGGCGGCGGGGAGCTGTTTTTT. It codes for CATSLKSLRGGGELFF.